Below are 22 T cell receptor beta chains sequenced from a single sample in a study of T cell responses to AZD1222 COVID-19 vaccine. Libraries were prepared by immunoSEQ multiplex PCR; TCRdb keeps only in-frame clonotypes and omits some of them. The data hold 95,000 to 150,000 clones, with about 90% observed a single time. The specimen was peripheral blood, collected on day 0 of AZD1222 vaccination. The receptors here all came from an adult in good health.

The J gene is TRBJ2-7, the V gene TRBV7-9, with 7 bases lining up with TRBD1. V lost 3 bases, J lost 3 bases, and 8 bases stayed unmatched. CDR1 is SEHNR, CDR2 FQNEAQ, per germline (reference sequence). The length of the CDR3 is 15 residues. The CDR3 DNA sequence: TGTGCCAGCAGCTTCCCCGGGACAGATCGCTACGAGCAGTACTTC. It specifies CASSFPGTDRYEQYF.

The chain employs TRBV3-1 (or the pseudogene TRBV3-2) and TRBJ2-5; the D gene is possibly TRBD1 (5 bases). The CDR3 has 15 residues. Germline-derived CDR1 and CDR2 are LGHDT and YNNKEL (reference sequence). The V end was cut by 0 bases, the J end by 5 bases, with 13 bases between. The CDR3 sequence: CASSQDPGKTETQYF. The CDR3 nucleotides are TGTGCCAGCAGCCAAGATCCAGGGAAAACGGAGACCCAGTACTTC.

This chain uses TRBV29-1 with TRBJ1-3; D not resolved. Germline loops: CDR1 SQVTM, CDR2 ANQGSEA. Trimming cost V 6 bases and J 4 bases, with 7 bases left between them. This CDR3 has 11 residues. CDR3 in amino acids: CSVHGGNTIYF. Here the CDR3 DNA reads TGCAGCGTACACGGAGGAAACACCATATATTTT.

The rearrangement joins TRBV6-5 to TRBJ1-1; TRBD1 might be the D (6 bases). This CDR3 has 15 amino acids. Deletions cut 6 bases from V and 0 bases from J, with 14 bases between. Looked up from germline, CDR1 is MNHEY and CDR2 is SVGAGI. CDR3 region: CASRQKGGMNTEAFF. CDR3 nucleotides: TGTGCCAGCAGACAAAAGGGGGGGATGAACACTGAAGCTTTCTTT.

The J gene is TRBJ2-7, the V gene TRBV6-6; 9 bases are a match to TRBD2. Per germline, CDR1 MNHNY and CDR2 SVGAGI (reference sequence). The CDR3 has 15 residues. V dropped 5 bases and J dropped 0; count of bases not matched to a gene: 5. The CDR3 sequence is CASSDPSGTSYEQYF. The CDR3 DNA follows: TGTGCCAGCAGTGACCCTAGCGGGACCTCCTACGAGCAGTACTTC.

This rearrangement joins TRBV6-5 to TRBJ1-3; D perhaps matches TRBD1 (6 bases). Trimming pared 4 bases from V and 2 bases from J, leaving 15 bases between. Germline CDR1 is MNHEY and CDR2 is SVGAGI. This CDR3 is 16 amino acids long. The chain's CDR3 is CASSLTAGDTGNTIYF. CDR3 in DNA: TGTGCCAGCAGTTTAACGGCAGGGGATACTGGAAACACCATATATTTT.

The V gene is TRBV19, the J gene TRBJ2-7; 9 nucleotides agree with TRBD1. V lost 7 bases and J lost 5; bases outside the gene matches: 9. The CDR3 has 14 amino acids. Germline values: CDR1 LNHDA, CDR2 SQIVND (reference sequence). Written as DNA, the CDR3 is TGTGCCAGTAACTCAGGGACAGGGTCGGACGAGCAGTACTTC. This encodes CASNSGTGSDEQYF.

The chain links TRBV30 to TRBJ1-5, with a possible D match to TRBD1 (5 bases). V was shortened by 3 bases and J by 0 bases, with 18 bases between the two germline ends. Germline-derived CDR1 and CDR2 are GTSNPN and SVGIG (reference sequence). CDR3 length equals 17 residues. CDR3 sequence reads: CAWSAHEGRDSNQPQHF. In DNA, the CDR3 is TGTGCCTGGAGCGCCCATGAGGGGAGGGATAGCAATCAGCCCCAGCATTTT.

J is TRBJ2-2 and V is TRBV7-3; D is unresolved. The CDR3 is made up of 14 amino acids. Germline CDR1 is SGHTA and CDR2 is FQGTGA. The V end was cut by 4 bases, the J end by 3 bases, with 9 bases between. The CDR3 DNA follows: TGTGCCAGCAGCTCTGGACGGGACACCGGGGAGCTGTTTTTT. This sequence encodes CASSSGRDTGELFF.

The gene calls are TRBV29-1 and TRBJ2-7; D remains unclear. The CDR3 has 13 amino acids. Trimming shortened V by 2 bases and J by 4 bases, and 12 bases separated the two germline ends. The germline gives CDR1 SQVTM, CDR2 ANQGSEA. The CDR3 sequence: CSVEHGSEYEQYF. In nucleotides, the CDR3 is TGCAGCGTTGAACACGGCAGTGAGTACGAGCAGTACTTC.

This clone was counted a single time. The V gene is TRBV6-7, the J gene TRBJ2-5; 9 nucleotides align to TRBD1. TRBV6-7 is sorted into the ORF group, with uncertain function. This CDR3 is 15 amino acids long. The trim removed 4 bases at V and 4 bases at J, leaving 7 bases unmatched. Here the CDR3 reads CASSFDRGRGETQYF. CDR3 nucleotide sequence: TGTGCCAGCAGTTTCGACAGGGGGAGGGGAGAGACCCAGTACTTC.

The chain carries TRBV5-1 and TRBJ1-1; D uncertain. This CDR3 is 14 amino acids long. Trimming left V 3 bases short and J 8 bases short, with 17 bases between. Germline loops: CDR1 SGHRS, CDR2 YFSETQ. CDR3 amino acids: CASSSFSFGLEAFF. CDR3 nucleotides: TGCGCCAGCAGCTCTTTTTCGTTTGGTCTCGAAGCTTTCTTT.

The chain links TRBV12-3 or TRBV12-4 to TRBJ1-1; D is unresolved. V was pared by 1 base and J by 6 bases, with 6 bases between. This CDR3 is 12 amino acids long. The DNA of the CDR3 is TGTGCCAGCAGTTTAGAGGGAGCTGAAGCTTTCTTT. Translated: CASSLEGAEAFF.

This clone was seen just once. The chain joins TRBV7-2 to TRBJ2-5, with TRBD2 as a possible D gene (6 bases). The CDR3 length is 16 residues. Per the germline V gene, CDR1 is SGHTA and CDR2 is FQGNSA. V lost 2 bases and J 5 bases, leaving 18 bases between the germline ends. Written as DNA, the CDR3 is TGTGCCAGCAGCTTATCTCCTAGCGCGGTTGGGGAGACCCAGTACTTC. This gives the protein CASSLSPSAVGETQYF.

This clone was found once. The rearrangement links TRBV6-5 to TRBJ2-7; D gene uncertain. The CDR3 is 13 amino acids. Per the germline V gene, CDR1 is MNHEY and CDR2 is SVGAGI. Trimming shortened V by 6 bases and J by 0 bases, and 9 bases separated the two germline ends. Written as DNA, the CDR3 is TGTGCCAGCAGAGTCGGGCCCTCCTACGAGCAGTACTTC. As protein: CASRVGPSYEQYF.

This clone showed up just once. This chain joins TRBV4-2 and TRBJ1-2; 7 nucleotides line up with TRBD1. Per the germline V gene, CDR1 is LGHNA and CDR2 is YNFKEQ. The junction had 8 bases not matched to a gene; V was cut back by 1 base and J by 6 bases. The CDR3 is made up of 15 amino acids. The CDR3 sequence is CASSQGSGGTDGYTF. The CDR3 bases are TGTGCCAGCAGCCAAGGATCAGGGGGTACAGATGGCTACACCTTC.

The chain employs TRBV18 and TRBJ1-2; possible D gene TRBD1, 5 bases. Germline V gene lookup returns CDR1 KGHSH and CDR2 LQKENI. The ends were cut back, 0 bases at V and 2 bases at J, with 7 bases in the middle. This CDR3 spans 14 amino acids. CDR3 loop: CASSPPGGNYGYTF. The CDR3 DNA is TGTGCCAGCTCACCACCCGGGGGAAACTATGGCTACACCTTC.

A few counts support this clone. The V call is TRBV5-4, the J call TRBJ1-1; D might be TRBD1 (5 bases). Germline CDR1 SGHNT, CDR2 YYREEE (reference sequence). The germline V and J ends were trimmed by 0 bases and 4 bases, with 13 bases remaining between them. The CDR3 sequence is 15 residues long. CDR3 protein: CASSLEGVGSTEAFF. In DNA, the CDR3 is TGTGCCAGCAGCTTGGAAGGGGTCGGTTCCACTGAAGCTTTCTTT. The variable domain in full, completed from reference TRBV5-4 and TRBJ1-1, reads ETGVTQSPTHLIKTRGQQVTLRCSSQSGHNTVSWYQQALGQGPQFIFQYYREEENGRGNFPPRFSGLQFPNYSSELNVNALELDDSALYLCASSLEGVGSTEAFFGQGTRLTVV.

V usage is TRBV14 and J usage is TRBJ1-1; D possibly corresponds to TRBD1 (6 bases). This CDR3 is built from 15 residues. CDR1 and CDR2 (germline): SGHDN, FVKESK. V gave up 1 base and J gave up 5 bases, with 14 bases separating them. The CDR3 region has the DNA TGTGCCAGCAGCCAAGCTGGGGGGCGGGGAACTGAAGCTTTCTTT. Protein sequence: CASSQAGGRGTEAFF.

The genes are TRBV24-1 and TRBJ1-3; D gene ambiguous. Germline assignment: CDR1 KGHDR and CDR2 SFDVKD. V lost 0 bases to trimming and J lost 7 bases, with 3 bases between them. The CDR3 spans 12 residues. The CDR3 DNA follows: TGTGCCACCAGTGATTTGAGTAACACCATATATTTT. Protein sequence: CATSDLSNTIYF.

The chain carries TRBV5-8 and TRBJ1-2; no clear D. The CDR3 is 15 residues long. From germline, CDR1 is SGHTS and CDR2 YDEGEE. The V end was cut by 0 bases, the J end by 8 bases, with 17 bases between. CDR3 sequence: CASSLEAAIALGYTF. The DNA for the CDR3 is TGTGCCAGCAGCTTGGAAGCCGCCATCGCCCTGGGCTACACCTTC.

The chain joins TRBV2 to TRBJ2-1; possibly TRBD2 for D (7 bases). The V end lost 6 bases, the J end lost 5 bases, and 17 bases lay between the germline ends. The length of the CDR3 is 15 residues. Germline-derived CDR1 and CDR2 are SNHLY and FYNNEI. The CDR3 here is CASSPTRGGDNEQFF. CDR3 nucleotide sequence: TGTGCCAGCAGCCCCACTAGGGGGGGAGACAATGAGCAGTTCTTC.